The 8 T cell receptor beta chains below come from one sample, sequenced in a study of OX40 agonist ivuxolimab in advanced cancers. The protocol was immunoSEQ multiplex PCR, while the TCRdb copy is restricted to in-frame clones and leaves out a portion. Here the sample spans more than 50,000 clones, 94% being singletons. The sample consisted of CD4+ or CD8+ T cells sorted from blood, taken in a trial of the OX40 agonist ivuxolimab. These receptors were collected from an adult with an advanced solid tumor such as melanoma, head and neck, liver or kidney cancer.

CDR3 nucleotides: TGTGCCAGCGTCCCGCGCGGGATGAGCTCCTACAATGAGCAGTTCTTC. This encodes CASVPRGMSSYNEQFF. The genes are TRBV28 and TRBJ2-1; TRBD2 is a possible D gene (6 bases). The CDR3 runs 16 residues. V was trimmed by 8 bases and J by 0 bases, leaving 17 bases between them. CDR1 and CDR2 (germline): MDHEN, SYDVKM. Complete variable domain (other parts from reference TRBV28 and TRBJ2-1): DVKVTQSSRYLVKRTGEKVFLECVQDMDHENMFWYRQDPGLGLRLIYFSYDVKMKEKGDIPEGYSVSREKKERFSLILESASTNQTSMYLCASVPRGMSSYNEQFFGPGTRLTVL.

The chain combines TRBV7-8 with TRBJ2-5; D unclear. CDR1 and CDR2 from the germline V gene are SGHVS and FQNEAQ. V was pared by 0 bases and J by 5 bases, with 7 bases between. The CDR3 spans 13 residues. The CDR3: CASSLAGRETQYF. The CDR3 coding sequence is TGTGCCAGCAGCTTAGCGGGTAGGGAGACCCAGTACTTC.

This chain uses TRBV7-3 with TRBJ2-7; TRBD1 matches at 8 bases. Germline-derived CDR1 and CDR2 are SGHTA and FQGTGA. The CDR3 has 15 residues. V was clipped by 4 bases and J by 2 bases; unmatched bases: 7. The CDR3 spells CASSYGQGPTYEQYF. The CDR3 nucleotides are TGTGCCAGCAGCTACGGACAGGGCCCCACCTACGAGCAGTACTTC.

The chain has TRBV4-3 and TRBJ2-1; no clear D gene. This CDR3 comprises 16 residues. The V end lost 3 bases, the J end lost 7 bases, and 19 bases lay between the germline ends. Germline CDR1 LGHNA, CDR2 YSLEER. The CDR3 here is CASSHFMAPPRNEQFF. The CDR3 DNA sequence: TGCGCCAGCAGCCACTTTATGGCACCTCCCCGGAATGAGCAGTTCTTC.

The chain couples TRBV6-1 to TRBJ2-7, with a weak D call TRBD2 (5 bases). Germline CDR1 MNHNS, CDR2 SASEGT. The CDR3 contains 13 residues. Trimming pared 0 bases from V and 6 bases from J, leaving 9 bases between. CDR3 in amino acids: CASSEATGSEQYF. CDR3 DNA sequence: TGTGCCAGCAGTGAAGCTACGGGAAGCGAGCAGTACTTC.

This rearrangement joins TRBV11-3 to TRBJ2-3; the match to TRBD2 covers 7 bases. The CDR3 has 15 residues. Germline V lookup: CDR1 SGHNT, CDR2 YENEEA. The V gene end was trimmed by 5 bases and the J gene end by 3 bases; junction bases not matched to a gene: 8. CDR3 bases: TGTGCCAGCAGCACTTGGGCGGGAGAGACAGATACGCAGTATTTT. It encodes CASSTWAGETDTQYF.

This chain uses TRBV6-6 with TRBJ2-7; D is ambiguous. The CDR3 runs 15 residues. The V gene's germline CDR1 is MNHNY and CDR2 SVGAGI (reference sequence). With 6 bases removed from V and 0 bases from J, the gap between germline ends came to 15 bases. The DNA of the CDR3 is TGTGCCAGCAGCCAAGGTCGGCAGATCTCCTACGAGCAGTACTTC. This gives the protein CASSQGRQISYEQYF.

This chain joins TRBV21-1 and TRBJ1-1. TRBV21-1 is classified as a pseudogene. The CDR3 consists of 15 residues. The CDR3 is CASSKGWYEGTEAFF. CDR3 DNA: TGTGCCAGCAGCAAAGGATGGTACGAGGGTACTGAAGCTTTCTTT.